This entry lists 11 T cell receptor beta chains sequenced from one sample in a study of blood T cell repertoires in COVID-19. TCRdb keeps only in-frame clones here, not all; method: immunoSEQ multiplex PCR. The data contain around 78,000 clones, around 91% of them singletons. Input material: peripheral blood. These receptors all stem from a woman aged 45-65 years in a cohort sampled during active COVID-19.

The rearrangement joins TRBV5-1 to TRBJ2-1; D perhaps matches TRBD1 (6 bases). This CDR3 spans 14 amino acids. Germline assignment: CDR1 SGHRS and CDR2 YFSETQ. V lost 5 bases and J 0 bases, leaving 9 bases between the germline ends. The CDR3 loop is CASRGGASYNEQFF. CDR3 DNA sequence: TGCGCCAGCAGAGGGGGAGCCTCCTACAATGAGCAGTTCTTC.

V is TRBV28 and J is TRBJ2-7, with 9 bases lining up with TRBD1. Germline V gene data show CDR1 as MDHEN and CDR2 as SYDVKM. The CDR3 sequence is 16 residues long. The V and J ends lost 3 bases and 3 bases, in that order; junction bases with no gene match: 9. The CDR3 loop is CASSFAMGQGHYEQYF. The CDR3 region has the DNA TGTGCCAGCAGTTTTGCCATGGGACAGGGACACTACGAGCAGTACTTC.

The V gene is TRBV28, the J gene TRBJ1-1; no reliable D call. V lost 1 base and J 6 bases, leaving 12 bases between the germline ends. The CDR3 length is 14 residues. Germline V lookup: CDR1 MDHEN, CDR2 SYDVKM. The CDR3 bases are TGTGCCAGCAGTTTATATCGGGGAATCGCTGAAGCTTTCTTT. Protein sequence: CASSLYRGIAEAFF.

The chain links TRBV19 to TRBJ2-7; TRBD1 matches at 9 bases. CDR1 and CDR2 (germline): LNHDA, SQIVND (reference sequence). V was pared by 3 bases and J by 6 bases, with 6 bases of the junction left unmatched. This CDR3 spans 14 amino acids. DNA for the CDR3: TGTGCCAGTAGTATGACAGGGGGGGCGTCCGAGCAGTACTTC. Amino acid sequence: CASSMTGGASEQYF.

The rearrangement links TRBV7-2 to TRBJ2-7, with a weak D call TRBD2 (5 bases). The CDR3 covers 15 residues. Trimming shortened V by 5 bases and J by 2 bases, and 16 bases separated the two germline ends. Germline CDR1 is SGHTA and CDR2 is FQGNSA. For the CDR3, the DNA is TGTGCCAGCAGCACCACCCAAGCCGGGGCCTACGAGCAGTACTTC. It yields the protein CASSTTQAGAYEQYF.

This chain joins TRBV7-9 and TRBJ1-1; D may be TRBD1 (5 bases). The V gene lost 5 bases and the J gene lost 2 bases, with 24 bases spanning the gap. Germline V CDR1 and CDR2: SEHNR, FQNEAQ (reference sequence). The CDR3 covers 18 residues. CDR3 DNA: TGTGCCAGCAGCCCGCTATGGGCAGGCCAGGGTGGAAACACTGAAGCTTTCTTT. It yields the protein CASSPLWAGQGGNTEAFF.

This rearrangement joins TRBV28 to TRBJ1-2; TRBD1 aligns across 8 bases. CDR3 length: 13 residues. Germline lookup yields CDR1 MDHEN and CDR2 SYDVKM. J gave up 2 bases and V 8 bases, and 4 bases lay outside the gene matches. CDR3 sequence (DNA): TGTGCCAGCGGGGGACAGGCAAACTATGGCTACACCTTC. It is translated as CASGGQANYGYTF.

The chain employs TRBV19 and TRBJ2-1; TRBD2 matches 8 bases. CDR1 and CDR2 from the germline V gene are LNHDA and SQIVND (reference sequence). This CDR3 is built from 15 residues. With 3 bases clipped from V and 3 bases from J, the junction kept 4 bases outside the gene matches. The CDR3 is CASSINSGNYNEQFF. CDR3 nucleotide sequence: TGTGCCAGTAGTATTAATAGCGGGAACTACAATGAGCAGTTCTTC.

The CDR3 spells CASSANRGRLEETQYF. Here the CDR3 DNA reads TGTGCCAGCAGCGCTAACAGGGGGCGCTTAGAGGAGACCCAGTACTTC. The genes are TRBV7-2 and TRBJ2-5; 9 bases are shared with TRBD1. Per germline, CDR1 SGHTA and CDR2 FQGNSA. The CDR3 is 16 amino acids. With V trimmed by 5 bases and J by 5 bases, 12 bases remained unmatched.

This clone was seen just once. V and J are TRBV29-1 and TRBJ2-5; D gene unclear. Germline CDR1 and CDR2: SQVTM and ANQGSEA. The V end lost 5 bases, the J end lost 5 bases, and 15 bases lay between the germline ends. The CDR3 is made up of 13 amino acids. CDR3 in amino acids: CSVSALVGETQYF. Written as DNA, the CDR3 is TGCAGCGTTTCTGCCTTAGTCGGGGAGACCCAGTACTTC.

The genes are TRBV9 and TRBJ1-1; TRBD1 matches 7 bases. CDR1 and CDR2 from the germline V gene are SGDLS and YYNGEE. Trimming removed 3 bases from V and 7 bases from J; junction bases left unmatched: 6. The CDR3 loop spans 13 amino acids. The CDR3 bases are TGTGCCAGCAGCGCTCAACAGGGGAATGAAGCTTTCTTT. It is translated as CASSAQQGNEAFF.